What follows are 8 T cell receptor beta chains derived from one specimen sequenced in a study of early T cells in non-severe SARS-CoV-2 infection. TCRdb passed the 5' RACE reads through MiXCR, listing each CDR3 protein once. The sample includes under 65,000 distinct CDR3 sequences, roughly 13% seen only once; the top ten take 7.5% to 10%. The material sequenced was whole blood, taken at baseline. All receptors derive from an adult who was a healthcare worker with PCR-confirmed SARS-CoV-2 infection or an uninfected control (not recorded which).

This clonotype has a handful of counts. The V gene is TRBV5-1, the J gene TRBJ1-6; TRBD1 might be the D (5 bases). Germline V lookup: CDR1 SGHRS, CDR2 YFSETQ. V was pared by 3 bases and J by 7 bases, with 14 bases between. This CDR3 region has 15 residues. The CDR3 sequence is CASSSSGRSNSPLHF. CDR3 nucleotide sequence: TGCGCCAGCAGCTCGTCGGGACGGTCCAATTCACCCCTCCACTTT. The complete variable domain, with remaining parts taken from reference TRBV5-1 and TRBJ1-6, reads KAGVTQTPRYLIKTRGQQVTLSCSPISGHRSVSWYQQTPGQGLQFLFEYFSETQRNKGNFPGRFSGRQFSNSRSEMNVSTLELGDSALYLCASSSSGRSNSPLHFGNGTRLTVT.

This clonotype was detected a few times. The chain couples TRBV9 to TRBJ2-7; unclear D gene. CDR1 is SGDLS, CDR2 YYNGEE, per germline. Between the trimmed V and J ends, which lost 3 bases and 7 bases, there was a span of 23 bases. This CDR3 is built from 16 residues. CDR3 in DNA: TGTGCCAGCAGCGCTACTCTTGTCGGCGGTCTGGGGGAGCAGTACTTC. It translates to CASSATLVGGLGEQYF.

This sequence joins TRBV11-2 and TRBJ2-5; 11 bases fit TRBD1. The J segment lost 5 bases and the V segment lost 5 bases, leaving 7 bases of the junction unmatched. Looked up from germline, CDR1 is SGHAT and CDR2 is FQNNGV. CDR3 size: 15 residues. DNA for the CDR3: TGTGCCAGCAGCCGCGGACAGGGGGCAATCGAGACCCAGTACTTC. Amino acids: CASSRGQGAIETQYF.

This clonotype was counted between two and nine times. The chain joins TRBV7-9 to TRBJ2-7, with 12 bases identical to TRBD2. The J segment lost 3 bases and the V segment lost 2 bases, leaving 20 bases of the junction unmatched. The CDR3 is 21 residues long. Germline CDR1 SEHNR, CDR2 FQNEAQ (reference sequence). CDR3 protein: CASSLSSGRADSSSDLYEQYF. As DNA, the CDR3 is TGTGCCAGCAGCTTATCTAGCGGGAGGGCCGATTCTTCCTCTGATCTCTACGAGCAGTACTTC.

V and J are TRBV28 and TRBJ1-1; no clear D gene. The CDR3 is made up of 13 amino acids. V was trimmed by 7 bases and J by 4 bases, leaving 13 bases between them. Germline CDR1 is MDHEN and CDR2 is SYDVKM. The CDR3 reads CASTQPPGTEAFF. The CDR3 DNA reads TGTGCCAGCACCCAGCCCCCGGGCACTGAAGCTTTCTTT.

This chain uses TRBV4-1 with TRBJ2-4; D may be TRBD2 (5 bases). The length of the CDR3 is 14 residues. Germline-derived CDR1 and CDR2 are MGHRA and YSYEKL. Trimming took 3 bases from V and 9 from J, leaving 15 bases between them. The CDR3 DNA is TGCGCCAGCAGCCAGGCCTCCCGGGCGGGCATTCAGTACTTC. This gives the protein CASSQASRAGIQYF.

In its sample, this clonotype was seen many times. The V and J genes are TRBV5-1 and TRBJ2-3, with D unclear. Germline V gives CDR1 SGHRS, CDR2 YFSETQ. Trimming cost V 7 bases and J 6 bases, with 21 bases left between them. This CDR3 contains 15 residues. CDR3 region: CASGPMIGRGDTQYF. CDR3 nucleotides: TGCGCCAGCGGACCAATGATTGGCCGTGGGGATACGCAGTATTTT.

This chain links TRBV6-2 or TRBV6-3 with TRBJ2-1; 14 positions match TRBD2. The CDR3 sequence is 16 residues long. In germline, CDR1 is MNHEY, CDR2 SVGEGT. V shed 4 bases and J 7 bases; nucleotides not matched to a gene: 6. The DNA for the CDR3 is TGTGCCAGCAGTTCCCCGGGACTAGCGGGAGTGAATGAGCAGTTCTTC. It yields the protein CASSSPGLAGVNEQFF.